This TCR beta chain was found in a study of neoadjuvant anti-PD-1 for oral cavity cancer (dated by TCRdb to the early 2020s). Background for the entire study: Before undergoing curative-intent surgical resection, most patients got three to four biweekly nivolumab doses at 3 mg/kg. Under RECIST 1.1, patients with complete response, partial response or stable disease were classed as responders, and patients with progression were classed as non-responders. For patients who did not progress, a fourth nivolumab dose was given around day 43, followed by definitive surgical resection on days 50-56. There were more than nine patients in the parent correlative cohort, and the response rate was more than 25%. General conclusions and limits of the study: TCR analyses included only three patients per response group, and the authors called for larger cohorts for validation. After neoadjuvant nivolumab, non-responders showed significantly higher T cell clonality (Gini index) in PBMCs than responders did. A higher pretreatment blood Treg/Th17 ratio correlated with both higher pretreatment blood TCRbeta clonality and lower post-treatment tumor TCRbeta clonality.

For deep sequencing, PBMC libraries mostly used around 0.45 ug of input genomic DNA, with six replicates for each sample. Following the manufacturer's instructions, the team built TCRbeta libraries using the immunoSEQ hsTCRbeta kit. An Illumina NovaSeq 6000 S4 flow cell was used to sequence the final libraries, which had first been combined to 3 nM. Per the authors' processing: The immunoSEQ Analyzer handled quality control and preprocessing of the raw data. The analysis was restricted to productive rearrangements, with each unique CDR3 amino acid sequence defining a clonotype. Repertoire clonality was estimated as the Gini-Simpson index, computed with the R package tcR. Gini indices were compared with Student's t test, and associations with tumor size change were assessed by Pearson correlation. In its TCRdb copy, this immuneACCESS table keeps in-frame sequences only and misses some clones. Where compared with another copy, unresolved V genes explain less than half of these, and the others have no known cause. V, J and clone size are those of that table, while D and trimming were read from the DNA. Here the sample has about 32,000 clones; just under 80% occur a single time. The ten largest clones add up to nearly 3.5% of the sample.

The trim is 1 base for V and 3 bases for J, with a gap of 7 bases between the germline ends. The CDR3 covers 13 residues, taking in both the cysteine and the phenylalanine. The CDR3 DNA has 39 bases and is translated from base 1. Looking up the germline V gene yields CDR1 MDHEN and CDR2 SYDVKM. Regarding this clone: Its antigen target is currently unknown. The input lacks base qualities; no much larger clone sits a single base away.

What this sample's time point label stands for: after neoadjuvant nivolumab, at surgical resection. Patients had been newly diagnosed with stage II-IVA oral cavity squamous cell carcinoma, and no prior systemic or radiation treatment had been given to the patients. The cohort was made up of patients with locally advanced, HPV-negative oral cavity squamous cell carcinoma. Peripheral blood mononuclear cells were analyzed directly, without maintenance or expansion in culture. The samples were drawn from a longitudinal correlative study tied to a single-arm phase II trial testing neoadjuvant nivolumab in oral cavity squamous cell carcinoma. Subject-matched pre- and post-treatment PBMCs and tumors from three responders and three non-responders were subjected to genomic DNA-based TCRbeta sequencing. Peripheral blood mononuclear cells were collected before nivolumab treatment and were collected again after treatment, at the time of surgery. The Maxwell RSC DNA from Cells kit was used to isolate genomic DNA from PBMCs.

This sequence uses TRBV28 and TRBJ2-7; the D gene cannot be named for sure. Sample: PBMCs, taken after nivolumab (anti-PD-1) treatment. The sequence was obtained from a person aged 35 to 85 with oral cavity squamous cell carcinoma. The nucleotide sequence reads TGTGCCAGCAGTTTATCAGCCCTCTACGAGCAGTACTTC. This is translated as CASSLSALYEQYF.